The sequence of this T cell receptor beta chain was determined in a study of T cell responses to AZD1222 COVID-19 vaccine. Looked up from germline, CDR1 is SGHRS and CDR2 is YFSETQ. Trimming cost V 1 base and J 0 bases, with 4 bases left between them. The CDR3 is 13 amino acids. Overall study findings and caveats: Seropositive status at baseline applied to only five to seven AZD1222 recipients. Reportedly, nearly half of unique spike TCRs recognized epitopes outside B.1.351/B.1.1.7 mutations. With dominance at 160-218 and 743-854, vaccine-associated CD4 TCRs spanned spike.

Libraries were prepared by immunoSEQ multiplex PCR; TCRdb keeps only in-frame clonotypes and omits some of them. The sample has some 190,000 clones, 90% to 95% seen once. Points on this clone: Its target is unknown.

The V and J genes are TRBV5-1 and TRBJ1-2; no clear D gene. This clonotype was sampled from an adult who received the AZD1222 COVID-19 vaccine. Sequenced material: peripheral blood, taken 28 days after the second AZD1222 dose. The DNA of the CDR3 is TGCGCCAGCAGCTTGACGGCTAACTATGGCTACACCTTC. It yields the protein CASSLTANYGYTF.